This T cell receptor (beta chain) was sequenced during a study of cytomegalovirus exposure and HLA in healthy donors. Study-wide results and limits: In a later analysis, across HLA loci, associated TCR counts were highest for DRB1, lowest for HLA-C. Of the V segments, some could not be distinguished, including TRBV6-2 and TRBV6-3, and were excluded.

This CDR3 region has 13 residues. The table lists this clone with a few counts. Its specificity is unknown. The PCR had 60 Vbeta and 13 Jbeta primers. This table comes from immunoSEQ multiplex PCR, and its TCRdb copy is limited to in-frame clones, with some not included. The table lists about 130,000 clones, roughly 62% of them singletons, with 1.5% to 2% in the top ten. The TCR was taken from a man in his thirties or forties in good health and CMV-seropositive. Material for sequencing was PBMCs. V gene TRBV23-1 combines with J gene TRBJ2-4; D gene unclear. TRBV23-1 qualifies as an ORF whose function is uncertain. The CDR3 nucleotides are TGCGCGAGCGCCAACGGGTCCAAAAACATTCAGTACTTC. It specifies CASANGSKNIQYF.